The 24 T cell receptor beta chains listed next were all sequenced from one sample in a study of blood T cell repertoires in COVID-19. The data were produced by immunoSEQ multiplex PCR, yet TCRdb's version contains in-frame clones alone and is incomplete. In the table there are over 200,000 clones, around 80% of which are singletons. The sequencing sample was made of peripheral blood. The source of these receptors is a woman over 75 with active or convalescent COVID-19.

The chain has TRBV2 and TRBJ1-1; no clear D gene. The V gene's germline CDR1 is SNHLY and CDR2 FYNNEI. The V and J ends lost 3 bases and 0 bases respectively, with 8 bases between them. The CDR3 has 14 amino acids. CDR3 DNA sequence: TGTGCCAGCAGTGACAGCAGGATGAACACTGAAGCTTTCTTT. It yields the protein CASSDSRMNTEAFF.

This chain uses TRBV10-3 with TRBJ2-3; 13 nucleotides match TRBD2. J gave up 0 bases and V 6 bases, and 3 bases lay outside the gene matches. The CDR3 sequence is 16 residues long. In germline, CDR1 is ENHRY, CDR2 SYGVKD. The CDR3: CAIRPGLAGSTDTQYF. As DNA, the CDR3 is TGTGCCATCAGACCGGGACTAGCGGGGAGCACAGATACGCAGTATTTT.

The gene calls are TRBV15 and TRBJ1-5; possibly TRBD1 for D (6 bases). V lost 4 bases and J 2 bases, leaving 21 bases between the germline ends. CDR1 is LNHNV and CDR2 is YYDKDF in the germline V gene (reference sequence). The CDR3 length is 18 residues. Here the CDR3 reads CATSKRDTRPSGNQPQHF. Written as DNA, the CDR3 is TGTGCCACCAGCAAACGGGACACGAGGCCGTCGGGCAATCAGCCCCAGCATTTT.

The V and J genes are TRBV28 and TRBJ2-3, with TRBD2 as a possible D gene (6 bases). CDR3 length: 16 residues. Looked up from germline, CDR1 is MDHEN and CDR2 is SYDVKM. V gave up 8 bases and J gave up 4 bases, with 22 bases separating them. CDR3 region: CASYLGGADLSDTQYF. The CDR3 DNA is TGTGCCAGCTATCTAGGCGGGGCCGACTTGTCAGATACGCAGTATTTT.

The chain carries TRBV5-4 and TRBJ2-5; a possible D gene is TRBD2 (7 bases). Germline V gene data show CDR1 as SGHNT and CDR2 as YYREEE (reference sequence). The ends were cut back, 4 bases at V and 5 bases at J, with 18 bases in the middle. The CDR3 consists of 15 residues. The CDR3: CASSEGGGSRETQYF. The CDR3 DNA reads TGTGCCAGCAGCGAAGGGGGGGGCTCGCGGGAGACCCAGTACTTC. The entire variable domain, with the rest obtained from reference TRBV5-4 and TRBJ2-5, is as follows: ETGVTQSPTHLIKTRGQQVTLRCSSQSGHNTVSWYQQALGQGPQFIFQYYREEENGRGNFPPRFSGLQFPNYSSELNVNALELDDSALYLCASSEGGGSRETQYFGPGTRLLVL.

The rearrangement links TRBV7-3 to TRBJ1-1; D gene uncertain. There are 13 residues in the CDR3. Trimming pared 5 bases from V and 4 bases from J, leaving 11 bases between. CDR1 SGHTA and CDR2 FQGTGA come from the germline V gene. This chain's CDR3 is CASSPRGGTEAFF. CDR3 coding DNA: TGTGCCAGCAGCCCTCGGGGTGGCACTGAAGCTTTCTTT.

The chain joins TRBV28 to TRBJ2-1, with D possibly matching TRBD2 (6 bases). The CDR3 runs to 15 residues. Germline-derived CDR1 and CDR2 are MDHEN and SYDVKM. V was cut by 6 bases and J by 3 bases, with 15 bases left in between. CDR3 sequence: CASSLRSGFYNEQFF. DNA of the CDR3: TGTGCCAGCAGCCTACGGAGCGGGTTCTACAATGAGCAGTTCTTC.

V and J are TRBV15 and TRBJ2-4; a weak D match, TRBD2 (5 bases). Trimming left V 4 bases short and J 3 bases short, with 13 bases between. The CDR3 has 15 residues. The germline gives CDR1 LNHNV, CDR2 YYDKDF (reference sequence). CDR3 protein: CATSNRELGKNIQYF. In nucleotides, the CDR3 is TGTGCCACCAGCAATAGGGAACTAGGCAAAAACATTCAGTACTTC.

CDR3 region: CASSLDPGNTEAFF. The CDR3 nucleotides are TGCGCCAGCAGCTTGGATCCGGGGAACACTGAAGCTTTCTTT. The V and J genes are TRBV5-1 and TRBJ1-1; no clear D gene. Per the germline V gene, CDR1 is SGHRS and CDR2 is YFSETQ. Trimming cost V 0 bases and J 1 base, with 7 bases left between them. The CDR3 sequence is 14 residues long.

There are a few counts of this clone. V usage is TRBV28 and J usage is TRBJ2-1; 11 bases map to TRBD2. The germline V gene has CDR1 MDHEN and CDR2 SYDVKM. The CDR3 extends over 14 amino acids. V dropped 6 bases and J dropped 8; count of bases not matched to a gene: 6. The CDR3 loop reads CASRIAGGSDEQFF. The CDR3 region has the DNA TGTGCCAGCAGAATAGCGGGAGGGAGCGATGAGCAGTTCTTC. The variable domain in full, with the rest retrieved from reference TRBV28 and TRBJ2-1, is DVKVTQSSRYLVKRTGEKVFLECVQDMDHENMFWYRQDPGLGLRLIYFSYDVKMKEKGDIPEGYSVSREKKERFSLILESASTNQTSMYLCASRIAGGSDEQFFGPGTRLTVL.

The chain joins TRBV5-1 to TRBJ2-3; TRBD1 aligns across 7 bases. Unmatched junction bases numbered 4, after V lost 4 bases and J lost 2 bases. There are 14 residues in the CDR3. Looked up from germline, CDR1 is SGHRS and CDR2 is YFSETQ. CDR3 bases: TGCGCCAGCAGCAGGGACAGCCCCACAGATACGCAGTATTTT. Translation: CASSRDSPTDTQYF. Using reference TRBV5-1 and TRBJ2-3 for the parts outside the CDR3, the full variable domain is KAGVTQTPRYLIKTRGQQVTLSCSPISGHRSVSWYQQTPGQGLQFLFEYFSETQRNKGNFPGRFSGRQFSNSRSEMNVSTLELGDSALYLCASSRDSPTDTQYFGPGTRLTVL.

In this sample, this clone turned up once. The chain employs TRBV7-2 and TRBJ2-5; tentatively, D is TRBD1 (5 bases). CDR1 is SGHTA, CDR2 FQGNSA, per germline. The CDR3 covers 17 residues. V lost 0 bases to trimming and J lost 4 bases, with 18 bases between them. The CDR3 coding sequence is TGTGCCAGCAGCTTAGCGCCCTTCGGTATCCAGGGAGAGACCCAGTACTTC. It encodes CASSLAPFGIQGETQYF.

The V call is TRBV5-1, the J call TRBJ1-5, with TRBD1 as a possible D gene (5 bases). Germline V gene sequence: CDR1 SGHRS, CDR2 YFSETQ. V shed 0 bases and J shed 0 bases, with 10 bases lying between them. This CDR3 comprises 16 residues. This CDR3 reads CASSLEGRDSNQPQHF. The DNA for the CDR3 is TGCGCCAGCAGCTTGGAGGGGAGGGATAGCAATCAGCCCCAGCATTTT.

As DNA, the CDR3 is TGTGCCAGCAGCTTAGCTGAGAAGACAGGTATCTATGGCTACACCTTC. This codes for CASSLAEKTGIYGYTF. The chain links TRBV7-2 to TRBJ1-2; TRBD1 is a possible D gene (6 bases). Trimming stripped 0 bases from V and 4 bases from J, with 15 bases between. This CDR3 spans 16 amino acids. Per germline, CDR1 SGHTA and CDR2 FQGNSA.

In this sample, this clone turned up once. The CDR3 region has the DNA TGTGCCAGCAGCAGAGGAAGAGACAATGAGCAGTTCTTC. Translated, it gives CASSRGRDNEQFF. This sequence joins TRBV28 and TRBJ2-1, with D unresolved. Trimming left V 6 bases short and J 5 bases short, with 11 bases between. Germline V CDR1 and CDR2: MDHEN, SYDVKM. The CDR3 runs to 13 residues.

The chain joins TRBV28 to TRBJ1-1; D is undetermined. Germline V lookup: CDR1 MDHEN, CDR2 SYDVKM. V was shortened by 7 bases and J by 1 base, with 10 bases between the two germline ends. This CDR3 has 13 amino acids. The CDR3 sequence is CASTPGKNTEAFF. DNA of the CDR3: TGTGCCAGCACCCCCGGTAAGAACACTGAAGCTTTCTTT.

The chain joins TRBV30 to TRBJ1-1, with 9 positions matching TRBD1. CDR3 size: 14 residues. Germline V lookup: CDR1 GTSNPN, CDR2 SVGIG (reference sequence). The V and J ends lost 8 bases and 5 bases, in that order; junction bases with no gene match: 12. Here the CDR3 reads CARDAGTGLTEAFF. In DNA form, the CDR3 reads TGTGCCCGTGATGCCGGGACAGGGTTGACTGAAGCTTTCTTT.

The rearrangement uses TRBV5-6 and TRBJ1-1; tentatively, D is TRBD1 (6 bases). The length of the CDR3 is 17 residues. The germline V and J ends were trimmed by 5 bases and 0 bases, with 20 bases remaining between them. Germline CDR1 SGHDT, CDR2 YYEEEE. In DNA, the CDR3 is TGTGCCAGCAGTTCCGGGACATTCTCCAACTTGAACACTGAAGCTTTCTTT. It yields the protein CASSSGTFSNLNTEAFF.

V is TRBV7-9 and J is TRBJ1-1; TRBD1 might be the D (5 bases). The germline V and J ends were trimmed by 2 bases and 9 bases, with 7 bases remaining between them. In germline, CDR1 is SEHNR, CDR2 FQNEAQ (reference sequence). The CDR3 is 11 residues long. This chain's CDR3 is CASSLWGQAFF. CDR3 DNA sequence: TGTGCCAGCAGCTTATGGGGCCAAGCTTTCTTT. Based on the CDR3 plus reference TRBV7-9 and TRBJ1-1, the full variable domain is DTGVSQNPRHKITKRGQNVTFRCDPISEHNRLYWYRQTLGQGPEFLTYFQNEAQLEKSRLLSDRFSAERPKGSFSTLEIQRTEQGDSAMYLCASSLWGQAFFGQGTRLTVV.

The genes are TRBV5-6 and TRBJ2-3, with D tentatively TRBD1 (5 bases). Germline CDR1 is SGHDT and CDR2 is YYEEEE. V lost 3 bases and J lost 0, with 17 bases in between. The CDR3 runs to 17 residues. The CDR3 loop is CASSSQRWGSSTDTQYF. The CDR3 DNA follows: TGTGCCAGCAGCTCTCAGCGTTGGGGCTCTAGCACAGATACGCAGTATTTT.

Concerning this clone itself: Additional DNA sequences in this sample encode the identical CDR3. This chain links TRBV18 with TRBJ2-3; 7 bases map to TRBD2. V was pared by 0 bases and J by 3 bases, with 6 bases of the junction left unmatched. Germline CDR1 and CDR2: KGHSH and LQKENI. This CDR3 has 16 amino acids. DNA of the CDR3: TGTGCCAGCTCACCACCGTCCACGGGAGGTACAGATACGCAGTATTTT. Amino acid sequence: CASSPPSTGGTDTQYF.

The chain joins TRBV19 to TRBJ2-1, with 11 positions matching TRBD1. The CDR3 has 15 residues. V lost 5 bases, J lost 3 bases, and 3 bases stayed unmatched. Germline-derived CDR1 and CDR2 are LNHDA and SQIVND (reference sequence). CDR3 coding DNA: TGTGCCAGTAGTGCCGGGACAGGGGGCTACAATGAGCAGTTCTTC. Its translation: CASSAGTGGYNEQFF.

This chain uses TRBV2 with TRBJ1-6; D is perhaps TRBD1 (6 bases). This CDR3 spans 20 amino acids. The ends were cut back, 1 base at V and 7 bases at J, with 26 bases in the middle. CDR1 and CDR2 (germline): SNHLY, FYNNEI. CDR3 loop: CASSEGGSGGAGFLNSPLHF. In DNA form, the CDR3 reads TGTGCCAGCAGTGAAGGTGGCTCGGGGGGCGCGGGTTTCTTAAATTCACCCCTCCACTTT.

The chain carries TRBV19 and TRBJ1-4, with a tentative D call TRBD1 (6 bases). Germline lookup yields CDR1 LNHDA and CDR2 SQIVND (reference sequence). Trimming took off 5 bases at V and 8 bases at J, with 18 bases between the two ends. The CDR3 is made up of 15 amino acids. The CDR3 spells CASSPRGRPFEKLFF. Written as DNA, the CDR3 is TGTGCCAGTAGTCCCAGGGGCCGACCCTTCGAAAAACTGTTTTTT.